This T cell receptor beta chain was obtained from a study of blood T cell repertoires in COVID-19. Only in-frame clones appear in the TCRdb table, and some are missing; sequencing was by immunoSEQ multiplex PCR. The table lists fewer than 65,000 clones, 87% of them singletons. Trimming shortened V by 4 bases and J by 3 bases, and 16 bases separated the two germline ends. The germline V gene has CDR1 SGHKS and CDR2 YYEKEE (reference sequence). The CDR3 contains 16 residues. The receptor comes from a human donor with acute or convalescent COVID-19. The donor label of this sample is uncertain. Specimen: peripheral blood. The chain joins TRBV5-5 to TRBJ1-4; tentative D call: TRBD1 (6 bases). CDR3 protein: CASSPYVGQSNEKLFF. Written as DNA, the CDR3 is TGTGCCAGCAGCCCGTATGTCGGACAGTCTAATGAAAAACTGTTTTTT. Variable domain in full (rest from reference TRBV5-5 and TRBJ1-4): DAGVTQSPTHLIKTRGQQVTLRCSPISGHKSVSWYQQVLGQGPQFIFQYYEKEERGRGNFPDRFSARQFPNYSSELNVNALLLGDSALYLCASSPYVGQSNEKLFFGSGTQLSVL.